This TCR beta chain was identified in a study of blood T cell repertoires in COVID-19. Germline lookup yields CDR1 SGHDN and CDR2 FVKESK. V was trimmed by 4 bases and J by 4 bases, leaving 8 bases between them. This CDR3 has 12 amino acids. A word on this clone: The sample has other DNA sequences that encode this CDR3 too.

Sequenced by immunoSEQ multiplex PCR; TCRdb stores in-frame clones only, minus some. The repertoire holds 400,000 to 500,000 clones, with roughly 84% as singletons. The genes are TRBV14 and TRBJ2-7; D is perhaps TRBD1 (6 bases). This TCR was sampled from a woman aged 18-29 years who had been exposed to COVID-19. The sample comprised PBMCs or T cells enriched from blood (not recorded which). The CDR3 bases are TGTGCCAGCAGCCTACAGGGATACGAGCAGTACTTC. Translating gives CASSLQGYEQYF.